This T cell receptor (beta chain) originates from a study of shared clonotypes between healthy human individuals. It was CD45RO-negative cells, positively selected for CCR7, that made up naive CD8 cells, with terminally differentiated effector memory CD45RA+ cells excluded. CDR1 LNHDA and CDR2 SQIVND come from the germline V gene (reference sequence). This CDR3 has 15 amino acids. V dropped 3 bases and J dropped 4; count of bases not matched to a gene: 4. TCRdb's copy holds only in-frame clones and misses some; the assay was immunoSEQ multiplex PCR. This repertoire shows about 590,000 clones, 95% to 96% found once; its top ten account for 0.09% to 0.13%.

This sequence joins TRBV19 and TRBJ2-1; 9 bases fit TRBD2. The TCR comes from a woman aged 25 to 39 in good health. The specimen sequenced was naive CD8+ T cells sorted from blood. CDR3 nucleotides: TGTGCCAGTAGTATGATAAGCGGGAGGTACAATGAGCAGTTCTTC. This codes for CASSMISGRYNEQFF.